This T cell receptor (beta chain) was observed in a study of T-cell reconstitution after alpha-beta-depleted transplantation in children. This clonotype was detected ten times or more. Its target is not known. The V end was cut by 5 bases, the J end by 0 bases, with 5 bases between. Germline V gives CDR1 SGHVS, CDR2 FQNEAQ. The CDR3 is 13 residues long. Study-level points and caveats: The origin of alpha-beta T cells about two months after transplant was reportedly several hundred expanded graft clones. Surviving recipient T cells and thymic progenitors produced the high day-60 TCRbeta diversity seen in some patients. When one year had passed after transplant, most T-cell counts and diversity came from newly produced T cells.

Molecular barcoding with unique molecular identifiers was used for the TCRbeta library. TCRdb reprocessed the PCR reads via MiXCR and lists one record per CDR3 protein. This table has fewer than 150,000 distinct CDR3 sequences, under 25% appearing once. The clonotype originates from a male patient under 10 years old who had a stem cell transplant for chronic granulomatous disease, so the T cells may come from the graft donor. The sequences come from PBMCs, mostly from graft donor cells, collected 180 days after TCRalphabeta/CD19-depleted stem cell transplant. The chain uses TRBV7-8 and TRBJ1-5; D not resolved. CDR3: CASSTHSNQPQHF. CDR3 DNA sequence: TGTGCCAGCAGCACCCATAGCAATCAGCCCCAGCATTTT. The full variable domain, its missing parts supplied by reference TRBV7-8 and TRBJ1-5, is GAGVSQSPRYKVAKRGQDVALRCDPISGHVSLFWYQQALGQGPEFLTYFQNEAQLDKSGLPSDRFFAERPEGSVSTLKIQRTQQEDSAVYLCASSTHSNQPQHFGDGTRLSIL.